These 27 T cell receptor beta chains came from one sample sequenced in a study of blood T cell repertoires in COVID-19. The method was immunoSEQ multiplex PCR; TCRdb's version includes in-frame clones alone and lacks a portion of them. In the table there are 340,000 or so clones, 65% to 90% of which are singletons. The sequencing sample was made of PBMCs or T cells enriched from blood (not recorded which). The receptors originated from a woman aged 35 to 49 with acute COVID-19.

On this clone itself: Other DNA sequences in the same sample also yield this CDR3. The chain is built from TRBV12-3 or TRBV12-4 and TRBJ1-5; D is uncertain. V was trimmed by 1 base and J by 4 bases, leaving 5 bases between them. The CDR3 extends over 13 amino acids. The CDR3 DNA reads TGTGCCAGCAGTTTAGGGCAGAATCAGCCCCAGCATTTT. Its translation: CASSLGQNQPQHF.

J is TRBJ1-2 and V is TRBV18; a possible D gene is TRBD1 (5 bases). Trimming stripped 1 base from V and 7 bases from J, with 10 bases between. Germline loops: CDR1 KGHSH, CDR2 LQKENI. This CDR3 region has 13 residues. This CDR3 is CASSPQGNSGYTF. In nucleotides, the CDR3 is TGTGCCAGCTCACCACAGGGGAACAGTGGCTACACCTTC. Filled out from reference TRBV18 and TRBJ1-2, the complete variable domain reads NAGVMQNPRHLVRRRGQEARLRCSPMKGHSHVYWYRQLPEEGLKFMVYLQKENIIDESGMPKERFSAEFPKEGPSILRIQQVVRGDSAAYFCASSPQGNSGYTFGSGTRLTVV.

The chain couples TRBV7-2 to TRBJ1-1; a possible D gene is TRBD1 (5 bases). The CDR3 runs to 14 residues. Germline V gene sequence: CDR1 SGHTA, CDR2 FQGNSA. Trimming stripped 3 bases from V and 5 bases from J, with 13 bases between. The CDR3 sequence is CASSLRVGGTEAFF. The CDR3 coding sequence is TGTGCCAGCAGCTTGAGGGTCGGGGGAACTGAAGCTTTCTTT.

This clone was observed a few times. The chain carries TRBV11-1 and TRBJ1-6, with D perhaps TRBD1 (6 bases). The CDR3 extends over 15 amino acids. Trimming removed 6 bases from V and 3 bases from J, with 12 bases in between. Germline V CDR1 and CDR2: SGHAT, FQDESV (reference sequence). CDR3 region: CASSRTGLYNSPLHF. For the CDR3, the DNA is TGTGCCAGCAGTCGAACAGGGCTCTATAATTCACCCCTCCACTTT.

The chain is built from TRBV6-2 or TRBV6-3 and TRBJ1-2, with 7 positions matching TRBD1. CDR1 and CDR2 from the germline V gene are MNHEY and SVGEGT. The V and J ends lost 2 bases and 0 bases, in that order; junction bases with no gene match: 15. CDR3 size: 19 residues. The CDR3 DNA is TGTGCCAGCAGTTACCCCGGGACAGCGATACGAGCAGCTAACTATGGCTACACCTTC. It codes for CASSYPGTAIRAANYGYTF.

This rearrangement joins TRBV6-5 to TRBJ1-1, with a possible D match to TRBD1 (6 bases). Germline lookup yields CDR1 MNHEY and CDR2 SVGAGI. The CDR3 runs 15 residues. With 2 bases removed from V and 2 bases from J, the gap between germline ends came to 12 bases. In DNA, the CDR3 is TGTGCCAGCAGTTACCTGACAGGCCCAAACACTGAAGCTTTCTTT. Its translation: CASSYLTGPNTEAFF.

This clone was counted between two and nine times. The V call is TRBV5-1, the J call TRBJ1-5; D may be TRBD1 (5 bases). V was clipped by 5 bases and J by 4 bases, with 10 bases between them. Germline V gives CDR1 SGHRS, CDR2 YFSETQ. The CDR3 totals 13 residues. In nucleotides, the CDR3 is TGCGCCAGCAGAGGGGATGGAAATCAGCCCCAGCATTTT. It encodes CASRGDGNQPQHF.

CDR3 nucleotides: TGTGCCAGCAGCCTCCTGACAGGACTTGATGGCTACACCTTC. Translated: CASSLLTGLDGYTF. J is TRBJ1-2 and V is TRBV7-2, with D maybe TRBD1 (6 bases). CDR1 SGHTA and CDR2 FQGNSA come from the germline V gene. V shed 5 bases and J shed 6 bases, with 16 bases lying between them. The CDR3 is 14 amino acids.

In its sample, this clone was seen a few times. V usage is TRBV10-3 and J usage is TRBJ1-1; 8 bases are a match to TRBD1. CDR3 length: 15 amino acids. V shed 1 base, J shed 4 bases, and the junction held 5 bases outside the gene matches. Germline CDR1 ENHRY, CDR2 SYGVKD. CDR3 amino acids: CAISELGQVSTEAFF. The CDR3 coding sequence is TGTGCCATCAGTGAGTTGGGACAGGTGAGCACTGAAGCTTTCTTT.

The V gene is TRBV6-2 or TRBV6-3, the J gene TRBJ2-7; 8 bases match TRBD1. This CDR3 has 15 amino acids. Trimming cost V 4 bases and J 3 bases; bases outside gene matches: 8. CDR1 is MNHEY and CDR2 is SVGEGT in the germline V gene. For the CDR3, the DNA is TGTGCCAGCAGTTGGGATACAGGGGGAAGCTACGAGCAGTACTTC. It translates to CASSWDTGGSYEQYF.

This CDR3 reads CSVGQGADGYTF. The CDR3 coding sequence is TGCAGCGTTGGACAGGGGGCTGATGGCTACACCTTC. The J gene is TRBJ1-2, the V gene TRBV29-1, with 10 bases fitting TRBD1. From germline, CDR1 is SQVTM and CDR2 ANQGSEA. The CDR3 consists of 12 residues. With V trimmed by 4 bases and J by 6 bases, 2 bases remained unmatched.

V usage is TRBV18 and J usage is TRBJ1-5; D perhaps matches TRBD1 (5 bases). The length of the CDR3 is 15 residues. V was trimmed by 1 base and J by 6 bases, leaving 13 bases between them. The germline V gene has CDR1 KGHSH and CDR2 LQKENI. The CDR3 nucleotides read TGTGCCAGCTCACCACAGGGCGGGGCGGGTCAGCCCCAGCATTTT. Translating gives CASSPQGGAGQPQHF.

V is TRBV7-9 and J is TRBJ2-3; the D is unclear. Germline V gene sequence: CDR1 SEHNR, CDR2 FQNEAQ (reference sequence). CDR3 size: 13 residues. V gave up 3 bases and J gave up 2 bases, with 6 bases separating them. The CDR3 loop reads CASSLRITDTQYF. CDR3 DNA sequence: TGTGCCAGCAGCTTGAGAATCACAGATACGCAGTATTTT.

This chain uses TRBV3-1 (or the pseudogene TRBV3-2) with TRBJ1-5; possible D gene TRBD1, 6 bases. The germline V and J ends were trimmed by 5 bases and 4 bases, with 9 bases remaining between them. Per germline, CDR1 LGHDT and CDR2 YNNKEL (reference sequence). The CDR3 loop spans 13 amino acids. Written as DNA, the CDR3 is TGTGCCAGCAGCTATGACAGGAATCAGCCCCAGCATTTT. Its translation: CASSYDRNQPQHF.

The chain links TRBV6-2 or TRBV6-3 to TRBJ1-2, with D possibly TRBD1 on 6 matching bases. From germline, CDR1 is MNHEY and CDR2 SVGEGT. The CDR3 is 13 residues long. V was trimmed by 1 base and J by 3 bases, leaving 6 bases between them. The CDR3 DNA sequence: TGTGCCAGCAGTTACTGGACAGACTATGGCTACACCTTC. Translating gives CASSYWTDYGYTF.

The rearrangement joins TRBV7-2 to TRBJ2-4; D may be TRBD1 (6 bases). Trimming took off 5 bases at V and 7 bases at J, with 18 bases between the two ends. The CDR3 has 15 residues. Germline assignment: CDR1 SGHTA and CDR2 FQGNSA. Written as DNA, the CDR3 is TGTGCCAGCAGCCCGATGACAGGTCGGGTGAACATTCAGTACTTC. Its translation: CASSPMTGRVNIQYF.

V is TRBV3-1 (or the pseudogene TRBV3-2) and J is TRBJ1-3, with D tentatively TRBD1 (6 bases). Germline lookup yields CDR1 LGHDT and CDR2 YNNKEL (reference sequence). The CDR3 has 17 residues. V was cut by 0 bases and J by 0 bases, with 12 bases left in between. The chain's CDR3 is CASSQDGGRGSGNTIYF. DNA for the CDR3: TGTGCCAGCAGCCAAGATGGAGGCAGGGGCTCTGGAAACACCATATATTTT.

The CDR3 coding sequence is TGTGCCAGCAGTCGACAGGGGGCGTATGGCTACACCTTC. Amino acid sequence: CASSRQGAYGYTF. The V call is TRBV7-9, the J call TRBJ1-2, with 10 bases aligning to TRBD1. CDR3 length: 13 residues. Germline CDR1 and CDR2: SEHNR and FQNEAQ (reference sequence). Unmatched junction bases numbered 3, after V lost 6 bases and J lost 5 bases.

The V and J genes are TRBV6-5 and TRBJ1-5, with TRBD1 identical over 10 bases. The CDR3 is 15 residues long. CDR1 MNHEY and CDR2 SVGAGI come from the germline V gene. Losses at the gene ends were 7 bases for V and 3 bases for J; bases not matched to a gene: 6. The CDR3 sequence is CASNSGTGDNQPQHF. CDR3 nucleotides: TGTGCCAGCAACTCCGGGACAGGGGACAATCAGCCCCAGCATTTT.

The gene calls are TRBV6-4 and TRBJ2-1; the D gene is possibly TRBD2 (5 bases). Germline CDR1 MRHNA, CDR2 SNTAGT. Trimming shortened V by 2 bases and J by 2 bases, and 10 bases separated the two germline ends. CDR3 size: 15 residues. The CDR3 nucleotides read TGTGCCAGCAGTGACCGGGGAGATACCTACAATGAGCAGTTCTTC. Its protein is CASSDRGDTYNEQFF.

J is TRBJ2-5 and V is TRBV5-4; D is possibly TRBD2 (6 bases). The germline V gene has CDR1 SGHNT and CDR2 YYREEE (reference sequence). CDR3 length: 16 amino acids. V was cut by 1 base and J by 5 bases, with 18 bases left in between. The CDR3 reads CASSLPNGGSIETQYF. Written as DNA, the CDR3 is TGTGCCAGCAGCTTGCCCAACGGAGGGAGTATCGAGACCCAGTACTTC.

This clone was seen just once. The V call is TRBV2, the J call TRBJ1-2, with a possible D match to TRBD1 (6 bases). The V gene's germline CDR1 is SNHLY and CDR2 FYNNEI. Between the trimmed V and J ends, which lost 0 bases and 4 bases, there was a span of 9 bases. This CDR3 has 14 amino acids. The CDR3 reads CASSEARGGYGYTF. For the CDR3, the DNA is TGTGCCAGCAGTGAAGCACGAGGGGGCTATGGCTACACCTTC.

V and J are TRBV28 and TRBJ1-5; 7 nucleotides agree with TRBD1. The V segment lost 4 bases and the J segment 0 bases; nucleotides outside the gene matches: 15. CDR1 MDHEN and CDR2 SYDVKM come from the germline V gene. The CDR3 spans 19 residues. The CDR3 region is CASSSPTGTANDSNQPQHF. CDR3 coding DNA: TGTGCCAGCAGTTCACCTACCGGGACAGCAAACGATAGCAATCAGCCCCAGCATTTT.

The chain employs TRBV18 and TRBJ2-5, with 14 bases that match TRBD2. This CDR3 region has 17 residues. The ends lost 6 bases at V and 2 bases at J; junction bases unmatched: 8. In germline, CDR1 is KGHSH, CDR2 LQKENI. DNA for the CDR3: TGTGCCAGCTCCCCGGGACTAGCGGGAGTCGGACAAGAGACCCAGTACTTC. It translates to CASSPGLAGVGQETQYF.

This clone was observed a single time. V gene TRBV7-8 combines with J gene TRBJ1-2; 11 bases map to TRBD1. The CDR3 extends over 17 amino acids. V lost 8 bases and J lost 4; bases outside the gene matches: 15. The germline gives CDR1 SGHVS, CDR2 FQNEAQ. Written as DNA, the CDR3 is TGTGCCAGCTCTCCCGGGACAGGGGGGTTAAAAGGCTATGGCTACACCTTC. Amino acids: CASSPGTGGLKGYGYTF.

The chain has TRBV29-1 and TRBJ2-3; no firm D call. This CDR3 comprises 14 residues. Germline V gene lookup returns CDR1 SQVTM and CDR2 ANQGSEA. Deletions cut 2 bases from V and 4 bases from J, with 13 bases between. CDR3 residues: CSVEFGFGPDTQYF. In nucleotides, the CDR3 is TGCAGCGTTGAATTCGGGTTCGGTCCAGATACGCAGTATTTT.

This sequence joins TRBV29-1 and TRBJ1-2; D remains unclear. CDR3 length equals 12 residues. CDR1 is SQVTM and CDR2 is ANQGSEA in the germline V gene. Trimming removed 3 bases at V and 8 bases at J, with 13 bases between. CDR3 amino acids: CSVEGRAGGYTF. The CDR3 coding sequence is TGCAGCGTTGAGGGCCGGGCGGGAGGCTACACCTTC.